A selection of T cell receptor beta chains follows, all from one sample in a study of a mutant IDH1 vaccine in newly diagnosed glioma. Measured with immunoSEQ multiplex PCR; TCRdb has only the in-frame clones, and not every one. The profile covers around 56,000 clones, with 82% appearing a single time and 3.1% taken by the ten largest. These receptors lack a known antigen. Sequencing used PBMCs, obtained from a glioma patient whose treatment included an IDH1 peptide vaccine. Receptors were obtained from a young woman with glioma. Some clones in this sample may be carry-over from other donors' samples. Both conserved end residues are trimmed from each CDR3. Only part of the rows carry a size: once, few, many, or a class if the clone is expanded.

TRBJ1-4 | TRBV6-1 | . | ASSRSATNEKLF
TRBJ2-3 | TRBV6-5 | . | ASSYGAGTGDTQY
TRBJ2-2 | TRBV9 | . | ASLSDPTGELF
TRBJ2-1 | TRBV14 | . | ASSLIDTGVAGGRYNEQF
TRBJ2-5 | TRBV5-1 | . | ASSLRSSFEFQETQY
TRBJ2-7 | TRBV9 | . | ASSGARLGVGEQY
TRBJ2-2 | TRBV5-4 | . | ASSLAGTTNTGELF
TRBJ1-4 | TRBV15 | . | ATSTRQGDEKLF
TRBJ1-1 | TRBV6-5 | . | ASGYSTVNTEAF
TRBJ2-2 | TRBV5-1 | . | ASSFPRTSGSRSTGELF
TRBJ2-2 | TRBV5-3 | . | ARSSEGGSDTGELF
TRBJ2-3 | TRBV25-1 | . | ASSRQGIPDTQY
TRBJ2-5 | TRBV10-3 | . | AIRSALAALTETQY
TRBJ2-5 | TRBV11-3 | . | ASSLEPGRKETQY
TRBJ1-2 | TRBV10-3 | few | AISESMYGYT
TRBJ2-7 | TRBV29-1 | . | SVTAGVDEQY
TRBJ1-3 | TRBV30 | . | AWSVALSGNTIY
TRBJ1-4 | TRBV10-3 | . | AIGGAAVGEKLF
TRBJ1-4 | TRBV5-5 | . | ATTGGGSEKLF
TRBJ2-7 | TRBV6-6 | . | ASSAPGQGAREQY
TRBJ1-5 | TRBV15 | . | ATSRAPIGIQPQH
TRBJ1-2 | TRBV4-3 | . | ASSQVAGENYGYT
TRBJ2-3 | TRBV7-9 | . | ASSYSLPKQGSTDTQY
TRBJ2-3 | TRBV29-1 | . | SGGGGADTQY
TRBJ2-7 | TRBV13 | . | ASSLLGRTYEQY
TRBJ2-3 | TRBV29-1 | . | SAAPRASGSFPPDTQY
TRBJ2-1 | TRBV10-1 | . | ASSVNLVGYNEQF
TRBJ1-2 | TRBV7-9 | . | ATPPGRDSKLGGYT
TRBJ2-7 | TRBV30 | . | ASTEGPNYEQY
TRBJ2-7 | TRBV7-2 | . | ASSLEYEQY
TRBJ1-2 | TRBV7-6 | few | ASSPRGQTYT
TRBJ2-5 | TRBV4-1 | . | ASSQKGSGIQETQY
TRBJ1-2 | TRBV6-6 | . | ASSPGQNYGYT
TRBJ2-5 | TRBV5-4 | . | ASSLPGPETQY
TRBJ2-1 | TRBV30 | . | AWSTLRTSGASYNEQF
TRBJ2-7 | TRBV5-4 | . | ASSEGVEQY
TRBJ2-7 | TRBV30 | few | AWSKGLEQY
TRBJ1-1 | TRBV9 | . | ASSVGRGPNTEAF
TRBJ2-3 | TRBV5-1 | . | ASSRRGQGADTQY
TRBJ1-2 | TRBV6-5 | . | ASSYQRTGGGYGYT
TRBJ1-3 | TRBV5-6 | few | ASSVHSGLTIY
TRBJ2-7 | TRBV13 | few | ASRQGYEQY
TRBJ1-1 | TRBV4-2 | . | ASSQEPGGPEAF
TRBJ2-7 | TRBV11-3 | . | ASSLRAEAYEQY
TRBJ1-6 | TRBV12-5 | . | ASGFEGNSPLH
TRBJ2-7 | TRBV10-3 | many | AISEPGTLSYEQY
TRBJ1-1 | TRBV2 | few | AASTGTGSPREAF
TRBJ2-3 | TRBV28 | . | ASSLGTRDTQY
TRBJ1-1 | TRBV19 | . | ASSVGLRRDTEAF
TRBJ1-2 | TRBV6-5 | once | ASSSTNFNYGYT
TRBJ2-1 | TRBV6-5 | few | ASSYVGLFNEQF
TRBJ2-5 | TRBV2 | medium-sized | ASTTGPLGVTQY
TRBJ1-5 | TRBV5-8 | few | ASSLGQFNQPQH
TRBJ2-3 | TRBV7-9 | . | ASNFGPGRTDTQY
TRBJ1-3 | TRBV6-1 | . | ASSDRTGSSSGNTIY
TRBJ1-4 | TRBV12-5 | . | ASGSGAIATNEKLF
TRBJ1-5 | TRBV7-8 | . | ASSLLNGGRGSNQPQH
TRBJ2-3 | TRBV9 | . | ASSESGTRTDTQY
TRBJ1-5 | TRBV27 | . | ASSLDSNQPQH
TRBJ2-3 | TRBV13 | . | ASSLRVQITDTQY